This entry features one TCR beta chain sequence. Trimming removed 5 bases from V and 10 bases from J; junction bases left unmatched: 9. Germline-derived CDR1 and CDR2 are KGHDR and SFDVKD. The CDR3 consists of 14 residues. This sample was taken from a study of blood T cell repertoires in COVID-19. Background on the study: T cells, B-cell-depleted T cells, or PBMCs supplied cDNA or gDNA.

The protocol was immunoSEQ multiplex PCR, while the TCRdb copy is restricted to in-frame clones and leaves out a portion. In the table there are tens of thousands of clones, roughly nine tenths of which are singletons. This TCR was sampled from an older man in a cohort sampled during active COVID-19. Sample: peripheral blood. J is TRBJ2-1 and V is TRBV24-1; 8 nucleotides match TRBD2. The CDR3, as DNA: TGTGCCACCAGTGCGTCTAGCGGGCGACCCGAGCAGTTCTTC. Translation: CATSASSGRPEQFF.